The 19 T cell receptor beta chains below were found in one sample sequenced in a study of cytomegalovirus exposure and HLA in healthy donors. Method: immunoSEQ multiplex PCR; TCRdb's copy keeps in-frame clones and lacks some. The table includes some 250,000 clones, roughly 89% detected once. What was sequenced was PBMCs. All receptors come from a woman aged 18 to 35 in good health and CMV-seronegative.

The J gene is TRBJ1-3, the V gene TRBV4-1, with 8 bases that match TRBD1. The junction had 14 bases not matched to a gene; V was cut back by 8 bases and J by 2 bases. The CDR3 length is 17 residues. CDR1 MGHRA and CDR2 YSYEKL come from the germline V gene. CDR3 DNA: TGCGCCAGCGGTAAAGACAGGGGAATCTTAGCTGGAAACACCATATATTTT. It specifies CASGKDRGILAGNTIYF.

The CDR3 protein is CASSFGGPANSPLHF. Written as DNA, the CDR3 is TGTGCCAGCAGCTTTGGGGGCCCAGCTAATTCACCCCTCCACTTT. The chain recombines TRBV11-2 with TRBJ1-6, with a weak D call TRBD1 (6 bases). The germline CDR1 and CDR2 sequences are SGHAT and FQNNGV. With 3 bases removed from V and 6 bases from J, the gap between germline ends came to 12 bases. This CDR3 contains 15 residues.

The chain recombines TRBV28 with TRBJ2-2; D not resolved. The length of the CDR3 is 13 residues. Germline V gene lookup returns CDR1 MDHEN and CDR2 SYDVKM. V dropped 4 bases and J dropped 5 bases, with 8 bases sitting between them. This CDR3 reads CASSSISTGELFF. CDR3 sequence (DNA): TGTGCCAGCAGTTCCATTAGTACCGGGGAGCTGTTTTTT.

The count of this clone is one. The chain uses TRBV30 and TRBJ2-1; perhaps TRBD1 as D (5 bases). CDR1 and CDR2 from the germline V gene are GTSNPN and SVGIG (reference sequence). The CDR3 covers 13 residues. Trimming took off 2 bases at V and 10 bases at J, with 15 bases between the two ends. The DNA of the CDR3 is TGTGCCTGGAGTCCACTGGGGCCGGCCGAGCAGTTCTTC. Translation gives CAWSPLGPAEQFF.

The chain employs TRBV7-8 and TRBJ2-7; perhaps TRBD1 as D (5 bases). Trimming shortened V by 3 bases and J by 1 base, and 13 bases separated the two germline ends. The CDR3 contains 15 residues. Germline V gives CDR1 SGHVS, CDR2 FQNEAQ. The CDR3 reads CASSFQGSGSYEQYV. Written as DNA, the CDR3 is TGTGCCAGCAGCTTCCAGGGTTCTGGGTCCTACGAGCAGTACGTC.

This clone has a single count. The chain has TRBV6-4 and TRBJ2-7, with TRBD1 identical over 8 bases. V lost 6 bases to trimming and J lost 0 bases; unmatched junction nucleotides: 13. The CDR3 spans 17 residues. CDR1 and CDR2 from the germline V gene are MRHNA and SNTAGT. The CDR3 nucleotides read TGTGCCAGCAGAGAAAGCGTTAGGACAGGGAGCTCCTACGAGCAGTACGTC. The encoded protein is CASRESVRTGSSYEQYV.

CDR3 residues: CAGRDSLIGNTIYF. The CDR3 DNA is TGTGCCGGCCGGGACAGCCTTATTGGAAACACCATATATTTT. This chain links TRBV6-1 with TRBJ1-3; TRBD1 agrees at 7 bases. This CDR3 spans 14 amino acids. V was clipped by 11 bases and J by 3 bases; unmatched bases: 10. CDR1 is MNHNS and CDR2 is SASEGT in the germline V gene.

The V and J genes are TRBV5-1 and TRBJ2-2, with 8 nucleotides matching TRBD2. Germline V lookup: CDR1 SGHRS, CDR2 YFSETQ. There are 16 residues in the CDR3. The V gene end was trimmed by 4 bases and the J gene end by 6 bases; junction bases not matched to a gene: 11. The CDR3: CASSGGGSQGAGELFF. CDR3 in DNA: TGCGCCAGCAGCGGCGGGGGGTCCCAAGGGGCCGGGGAGCTGTTTTTT.

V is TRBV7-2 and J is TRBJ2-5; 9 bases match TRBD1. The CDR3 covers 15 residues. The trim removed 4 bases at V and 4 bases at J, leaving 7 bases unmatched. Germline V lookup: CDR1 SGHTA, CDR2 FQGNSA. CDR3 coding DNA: TGTGCCAGCAGCTCCGGAGACAGGGGGGGAGAGACCCAGTACTTC. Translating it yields CASSSGDRGGETQYF.

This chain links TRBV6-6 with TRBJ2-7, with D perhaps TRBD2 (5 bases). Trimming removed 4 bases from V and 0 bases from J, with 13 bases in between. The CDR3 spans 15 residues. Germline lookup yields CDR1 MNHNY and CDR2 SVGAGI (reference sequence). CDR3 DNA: TGTGCCAGCAGTTCAGCGGCCCTACCCTCCTACGAGCAGTACGTC. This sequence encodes CASSSAALPSYEQYV.

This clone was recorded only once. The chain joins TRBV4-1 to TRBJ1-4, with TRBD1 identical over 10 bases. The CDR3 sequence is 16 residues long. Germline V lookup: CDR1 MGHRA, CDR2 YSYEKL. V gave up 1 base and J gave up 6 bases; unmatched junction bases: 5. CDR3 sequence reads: CASSQGPDRGDEKLFF. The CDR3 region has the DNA TGCGCCAGCAGCCAAGGCCCGGACAGGGGGGATGAAAAACTGTTTTTT.

The CDR3 coding sequence is TGTGCCAGCAGCAGCCGGGACAGGTCCTACGAGCAGTACTTC. It translates to CASSSRDRSYEQYF. The V and J genes are TRBV5-4 and TRBJ2-7; 8 nucleotides align to TRBD1. V was clipped by 4 bases and J by 1 base; unmatched bases: 4. The CDR3 spans 14 residues. Germline loops: CDR1 SGHNT, CDR2 YYREEE (reference sequence).

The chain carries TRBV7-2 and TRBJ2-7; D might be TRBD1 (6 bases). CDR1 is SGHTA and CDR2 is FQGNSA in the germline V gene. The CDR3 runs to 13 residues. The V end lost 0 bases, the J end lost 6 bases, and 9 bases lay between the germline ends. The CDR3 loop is CASSLARGGEQYF. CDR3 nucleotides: TGTGCCAGCAGCTTAGCCAGGGGCGGCGAGCAGTACTTC. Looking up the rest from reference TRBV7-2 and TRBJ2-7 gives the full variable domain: GAGVSQSPSNKVTEKGKDVELRCDPISGHTALYWYRQSLGQGLEFLIYFQGNSAPDKSGLPSDRFSAERTGGSVSTLTIQRTQQEDSAVYLCASSLARGGEQYFGPGTRLTVT.

The CDR3 DNA reads as TGTGCCAGCAGCTCTCAGGGAGGAGCAGATACGCAGTATTTT. Protein sequence: CASSSQGGADTQYF. V gene TRBV2 combines with J gene TRBJ2-3; D may be TRBD2 (6 bases). V lost 6 bases to trimming and J lost 4 bases, with 14 bases between them. Germline lookup yields CDR1 SNHLY and CDR2 FYNNEI. This CDR3 is 14 amino acids long.

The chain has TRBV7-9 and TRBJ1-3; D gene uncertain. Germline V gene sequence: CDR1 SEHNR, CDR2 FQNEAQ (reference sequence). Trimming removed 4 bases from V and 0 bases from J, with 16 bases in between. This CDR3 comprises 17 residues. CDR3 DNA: TGTGCCAGCAGCTCTTGGGATCGGGGTGCCTCTGGAAACACCATATATTTT. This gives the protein CASSSWDRGASGNTIYF.

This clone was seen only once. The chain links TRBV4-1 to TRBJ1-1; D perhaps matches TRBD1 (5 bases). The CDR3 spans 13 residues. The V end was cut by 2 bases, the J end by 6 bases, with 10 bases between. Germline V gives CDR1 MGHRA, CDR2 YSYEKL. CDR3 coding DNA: TGCGCCAGCAGCCAACAGGGAAACGCTGAAGCTTTCTTT. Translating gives CASSQQGNAEAFF.

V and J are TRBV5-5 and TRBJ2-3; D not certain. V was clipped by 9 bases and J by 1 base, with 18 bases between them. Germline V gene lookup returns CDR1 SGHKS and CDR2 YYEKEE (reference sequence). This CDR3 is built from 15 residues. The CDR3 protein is CATQGAFHGTDTQYF. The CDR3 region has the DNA TGTGCCACCCAAGGAGCTTTTCATGGCACAGATACGCAGTATTTT.

The CDR3 nucleotides are TGCGCCAGCAGCTTGACAGGGGGCTCCTACAATGAGCAGTTCTTC. This gives the protein CASSLTGGSYNEQFF. This chain links TRBV5-1 with TRBJ2-1; 8 positions match TRBD1. CDR3 length: 15 residues. The germline V gene encodes CDR1 SGHRS and CDR2 YFSETQ. J was trimmed by 0 bases and V by 1 base; bases with no gene match: 0.

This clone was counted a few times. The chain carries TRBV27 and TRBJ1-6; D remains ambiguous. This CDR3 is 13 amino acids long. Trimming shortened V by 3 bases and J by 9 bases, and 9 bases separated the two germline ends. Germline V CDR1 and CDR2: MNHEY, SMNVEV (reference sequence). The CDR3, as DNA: TGTGCCAGCAGTTTGACTCAGAGTTCACCCCTCCACTTT. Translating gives CASSLTQSSPLHF.